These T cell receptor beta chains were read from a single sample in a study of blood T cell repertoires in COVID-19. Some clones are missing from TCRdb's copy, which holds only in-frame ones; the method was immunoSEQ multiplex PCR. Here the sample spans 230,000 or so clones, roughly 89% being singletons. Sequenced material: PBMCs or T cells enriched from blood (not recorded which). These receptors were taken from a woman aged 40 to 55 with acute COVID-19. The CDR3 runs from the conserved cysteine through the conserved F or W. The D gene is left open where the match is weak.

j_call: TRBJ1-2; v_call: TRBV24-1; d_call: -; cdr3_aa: CATSDTGNNYGYTF
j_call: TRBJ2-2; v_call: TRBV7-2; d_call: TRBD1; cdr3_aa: CASSLTGANTGELFF
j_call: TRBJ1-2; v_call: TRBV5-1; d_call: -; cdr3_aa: CASSFGYGYTF
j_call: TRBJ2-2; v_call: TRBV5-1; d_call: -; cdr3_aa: CASSLGANTGELFF
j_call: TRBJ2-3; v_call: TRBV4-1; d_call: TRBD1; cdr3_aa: CASSQDFEQGPTDTQYF
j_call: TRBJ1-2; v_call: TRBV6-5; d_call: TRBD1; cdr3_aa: CATGDGTALNYGYTF
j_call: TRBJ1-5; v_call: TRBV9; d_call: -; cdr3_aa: CASSVVPTLSQPQHF
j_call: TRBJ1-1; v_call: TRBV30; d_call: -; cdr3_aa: CAWSGWARATEAFF
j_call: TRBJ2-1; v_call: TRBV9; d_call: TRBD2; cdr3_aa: CASSVVGTRSNEQFF
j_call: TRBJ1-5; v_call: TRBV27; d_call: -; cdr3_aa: CASSPDSYQPQHF
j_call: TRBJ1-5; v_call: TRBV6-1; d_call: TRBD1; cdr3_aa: CASSEDRGRDQPQHF
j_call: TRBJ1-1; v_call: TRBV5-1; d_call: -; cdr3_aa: CASSRPGTWAEAFF
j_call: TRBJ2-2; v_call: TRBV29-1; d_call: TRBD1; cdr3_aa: CSVGTDTGELFF
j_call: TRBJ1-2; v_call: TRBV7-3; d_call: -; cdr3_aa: CASSLNPRGYGYTF
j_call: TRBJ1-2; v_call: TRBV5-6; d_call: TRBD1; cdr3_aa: CASSAVDRGGNYGYTF
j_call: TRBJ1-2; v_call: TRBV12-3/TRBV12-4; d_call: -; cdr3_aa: CASTYRGVYTF